This T cell receptor (beta chain) came from a study of regulatory T cells in long-lasting Graves disease. Study-wide results and limits: With approximately 2,500 shared public clonotypes, persistent patients exceeded new patients, who shared 950 to 1,000.

Construction of TCR beta libraries relied on iRepertoire HTBI primers and on Arm-PCR targeting CDR3 regions. One entry per CDR3 protein, called by TCRdb with MiXCR from the multiplex PCR reads. The table shows roughly 560,000 distinct CDR3 sequences, with more than 15% occurring only once. The CDR3 covers 18 residues. Germline V gene data show CDR1 as MGHRA and CDR2 as YSYEKL. V was trimmed by 2 bases and J by 4 bases, leaving 21 bases between them. Time point denoted: newly diagnosed GD, antithyroid drugs for less than 3 months. PBMC RNA was the source of the TCR library. Details on this clonotype: Its antigen is not identified.

The sample was also reused in another study, on T cells in Graves' hyperthyroidism and ophthalmopathy. That paper notes: HTBI primers were employed in a first-round RT-PCR of the TCR CDR3. Stable hyperthyroidism and ophthalmopathy were separated using 13 V-J signatures.

V is TRBV4-1 and J is TRBJ1-3; a weak D match, TRBD1 (6 bases). The source is a woman aged 35-65 years with Graves disease. This sample comprised peripheral blood mononuclear cells (PBMCs), obtained at new diagnosis, from a patient treated with antithyroid drugs. The CDR3 loop is CASSQIWRFGGAGNTIYF. The CDR3 DNA reads as TGCGCCAGCAGCCAAATTTGGAGATTCGGGGGCGCGGGAAACACCATATATTTT.